Below, 2 T cell receptor beta chains from the same sample are listed, as sequenced in a study of cytomegalovirus exposure and HLA in healthy donors (dated by TCRdb to 2015 to 2018). Library preparation employed the immunoSEQ multiplex PCR assay. For the multiplex PCR, a mixture combining 60 forward primers for TCR Vbeta segments and 13 reverse primers for TCR Jbeta segments was used. The immuneACCESS repertoire file appears here via TCRdb, limited to in-frame rearrangements. These files lack a portion of the clones; in checked studies, under half of the deficit traces to unresolved V genes, and the cause of the others is not known. The sample table lists about 160,000 clones, 80% of them with a count of one. Jointly, the top ten make up 1.3% of the sample. Specimen: PBMCs. These receptors all stem from a man aged 25-45 years in good health and CMV-seronegative.

The chain uses TRBV18 and TRBJ1-2, with 8 bases that match TRBD1. The junction had 10 bases not matched to a gene; V was cut back by 6 bases and J by 4 bases. Germline values: CDR1 KGHSH, CDR2 LQKENI. The CDR3 runs 15 residues. CDR3 sequence: CASSPGTGPSYGYTF. CDR3 nucleotides: TGTGCCAGCTCCCCCGGGACAGGTCCCTCCTATGGCTACACCTTC.

This chain connects TRBV11-3 to TRBJ2-2; 8 bases are shared with TRBD2. The CDR3 totals 15 residues. V lost 5 bases and J lost 3; bases outside the gene matches: 5. CDR1 is SGHNT and CDR2 is YENEEA in the germline V gene. The CDR3 bases are TGTGCCAGCAGCCCGGGACTAGGAGACACCGGGGAGCTGTTTTTT. It is translated as CASSPGLGDTGELFF.